Listed below are T cell receptor beta chains from one sample, sequenced in a study of cytomegalovirus exposure and HLA in healthy donors. Repertoires were generated with immunoSEQ multiplex PCR, while TCRdb's copy carries only in-frame clones and drops some. The data show roughly 120,000 clones, 60% to 85% seen once. Sequenced: PBMCs. The receptors originated from a woman in her thirties or forties in good health and CMV-seropositive. Both conserved end residues are part of each CDR3. A D gene is named only where the DNA matches it firmly. Clone size is stated in some rows and not others, as once, few, many or a class when expanded.

clone size	D gene	CDR3 length	V gene	J gene	CDR3 protein	CDR3 DNA
few	TRBD2	16	TRBV7-2	TRBJ2-3	CASSLGLAGLTDTQYF	TGTGCCAGCAGCTTAGGGCTAGCGGGGCTCACAGATACGCAGTATTTT
few	NA	13	TRBV5-6	TRBJ1-1	CASRLLRDTEAFF	TGTGCCAGCAGACTTCTCCGGGACACTGAAGCTTTCTTT
NA	NA	15	TRBV11-2	TRBJ2-3	CASSPPGLGTDTQYF	TGTGCCAGCAGCCCTCCGGGACTGGGCACAGATACGCAGTATTTT
NA	TRBD2	17	TRBV11-2	TRBJ2-1	CASSLLSGRGSYNEQFF	TGTGCCAGCAGCTTATTAAGCGGGAGAGGGTCCTACAATGAGCAGTTCTTC
few	NA	12	TRBV5-1	TRBJ1-2	CASSLAGDGYTF	TGCGCCAGCAGCTTGGCAGGGGATGGCTACACCTTC
NA	NA	13	TRBV19	TRBJ1-2	CASSIVAGDGYTF	TGTGCCAGTAGTATCGTGGCAGGGGATGGCTACACCTTC
few	NA	13	TRBV5-1	TRBJ2-1	CASSPPRQQEQFF	TGCGCCAGCAGCCCGCCTAGACAGCAAGAGCAGTTCTTC
NA	NA	16	TRBV18	TRBJ2-1	CASSPPGLASYNEQFF	TGTGCCAGCTCACCACCGGGCCTAGCTTCCTACAATGAGCAGTTCTTC
NA	TRBD2	15	TRBV19	TRBJ2-1	CASCPGTSSTNEQFF	TGTGCCAGTTGTCCCGGGACTAGCTCTACGAATGAGCAGTTCTTC
NA	TRBD2	13	TRBV29-1	TRBJ2-7	CSVGTSGAYEQYF	TGCAGCGTTGGGACTAGCGGGGCCTACGAGCAGTACTTC
NA	TRBD2	15	TRBV7-9	TRBJ2-7	CASSQNPGGDYEQYF	TGTGCCAGCAGCCAGAACCCTGGGGGGGACTACGAGCAGTACTTC
NA	TRBD1	15	TRBV7-6	TRBJ2-5	CASSYPDRVGETQYF	TGTGCCAGCAGCTACCCCGACAGGGTGGGAGAGACCCAGTACTTC
NA	NA	13	TRBV19	TRBJ1-1	CASSIDWNTEAFF	TGTGCCAGTAGTATTGACTGGAACACTGAAGCTTTCTTT
few	TRBD2	16	TRBV2	TRBJ2-3	CASRRTSGGAADTQYF	TGTGCCAGCAGGAGGACTAGCGGGGGGGCAGCAGATACGCAGTATTTT
NA	TRBD1	12	TRBV29-1	TRBJ2-5	CSFYRGGETQYF	TGCAGCTTTTACAGGGGTGGGGAGACCCAGTACTTC
few	TRBD1	12	TRBV19	TRBJ1-2	CASRETGVGYTF	TGTGCCAGTAGGGAGACAGGGGTTGGCTACACCTTC
once	TRBD2	15	TRBV9	TRBJ2-2	CASSSSGGGTGELFF	TGTGCCAGTTCATCTAGCGGTGGGGGCACCGGGGAGCTGTTTTTT
NA	TRBD1	16	TRBV27	TRBJ1-1	CASMFLSGTGSSEAFF	TGTGCCAGCATGTTCCTCTCCGGGACAGGGAGTTCTGAAGCTTTCTTT
NA	NA	16	TRBV4-3	TRBJ2-7	CASSQDSTGEGYEQYF	TGCGCCAGCAGCCAAGATTCTACGGGGGAAGGCTACGAGCAGTACTTC
NA	NA	15	TRBV4-2	TRBJ2-3	CASSQESGVPDTQYF	TGTGCCAGCAGCCAAGAAAGTGGAGTTCCGGATACGCAGTATTTT